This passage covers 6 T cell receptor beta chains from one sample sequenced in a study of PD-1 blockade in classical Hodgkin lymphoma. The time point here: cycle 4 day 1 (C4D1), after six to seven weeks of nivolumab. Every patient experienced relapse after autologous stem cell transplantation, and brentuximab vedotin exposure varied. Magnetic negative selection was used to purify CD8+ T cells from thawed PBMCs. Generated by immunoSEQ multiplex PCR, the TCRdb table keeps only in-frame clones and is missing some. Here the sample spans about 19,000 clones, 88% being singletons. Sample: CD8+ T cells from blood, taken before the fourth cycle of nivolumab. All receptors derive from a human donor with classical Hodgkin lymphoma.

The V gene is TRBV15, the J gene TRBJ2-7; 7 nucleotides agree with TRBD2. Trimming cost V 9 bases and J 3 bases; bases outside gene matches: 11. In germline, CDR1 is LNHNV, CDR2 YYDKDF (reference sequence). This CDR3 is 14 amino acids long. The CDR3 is CATEMGGRNYEQYF. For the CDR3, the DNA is TGTGCCACGGAAATGGGAGGGAGGAACTACGAGCAGTACTTC.

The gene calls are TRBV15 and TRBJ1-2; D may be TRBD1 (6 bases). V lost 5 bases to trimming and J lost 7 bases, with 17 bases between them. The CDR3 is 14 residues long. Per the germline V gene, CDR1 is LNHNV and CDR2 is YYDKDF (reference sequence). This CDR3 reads CATSLRGGDSGYTF. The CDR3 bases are TGTGCCACCAGCTTGAGGGGGGGGGATAGTGGCTACACCTTC.

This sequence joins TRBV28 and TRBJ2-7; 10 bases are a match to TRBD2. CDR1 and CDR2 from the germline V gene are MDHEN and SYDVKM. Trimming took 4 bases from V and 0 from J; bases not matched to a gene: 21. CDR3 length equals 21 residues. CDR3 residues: CASSSILELAGRVKSSYEQYF. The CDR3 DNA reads TGTGCCAGCAGTTCTATCCTCGAACTAGCGGGAAGAGTAAAGAGCTCCTACGAGCAGTACTTC. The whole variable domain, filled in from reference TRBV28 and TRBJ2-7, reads DVKVTQSSRYLVKRTGEKVFLECVQDMDHENMFWYRQDPGLGLRLIYFSYDVKMKEKGDIPEGYSVSREKKERFSLILESASTNQTSMYLCASSSILELAGRVKSSYEQYFGPGTRLTVT.

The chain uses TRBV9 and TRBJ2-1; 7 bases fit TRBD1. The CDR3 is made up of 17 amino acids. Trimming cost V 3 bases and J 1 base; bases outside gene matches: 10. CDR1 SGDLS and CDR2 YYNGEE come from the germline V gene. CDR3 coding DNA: TGTGCCAGCAGCGCCCGGGACAGTCTGGATTCCTACAATGAGCAGTTCTTC. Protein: CASSARDSLDSYNEQFF.

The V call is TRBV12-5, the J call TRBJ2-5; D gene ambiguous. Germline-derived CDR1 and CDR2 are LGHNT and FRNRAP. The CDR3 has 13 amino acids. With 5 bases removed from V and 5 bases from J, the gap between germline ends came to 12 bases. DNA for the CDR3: TGTGCTAGTGGTCCCCCATCACGCGAGACCCAGTACTTC. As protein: CASGPPSRETQYF.

In DNA form, the CDR3 reads TGTGCCAGCAGCGCTTGGACAGGGGGCACGTATGGCTACACCTTC. Protein sequence: CASSAWTGGTYGYTF. The rearrangement joins TRBV9 to TRBJ1-2; 11 nucleotides agree with TRBD1. The V gene's germline CDR1 is SGDLS and CDR2 YYNGEE. The CDR3 has 15 residues. V lost 3 bases and J lost 5; bases outside the gene matches: 6.